The rows below give T cell receptor beta chains drawn from one sample of a study of CD8 T cells in Susac syndrome. TCRdb reprocessed the immunoSEQ multiplex PCR reads via MiXCR and lists one record per CDR3 protein. The table includes about 150,000 distinct CDR3 sequences, around 95% detected once. Sample: CD8+ T cells from PBMCs. These receptors were obtained from a human donor with multiple sclerosis. The CDR3 runs from the conserved cysteine through the conserved F or W. D genes are given only for firm matches. Expanded clones are given a class, and other clones once, few, many or no size at all.

clone_size: NA; d_call: TRBD2; v_call: TRBV6-2/TRBV6-3; j_call: TRBJ2-7; cdr3_aa: CASSSRGENEQYF; cdr3_nt: TGTGCCAGCAGTTCCCGGGGGGAGAACGAGCAGTACTTC
clone_size: NA; d_call: TRBD2; v_call: TRBV29-1; j_call: TRBJ2-1; cdr3_aa: CSVAGGAHNEQFF; cdr3_nt: TGCAGCGTGGCGGGGGGGGCCCACAATGAGCAGTTCTTC
clone_size: NA; d_call: TRBD1; v_call: TRBV15; j_call: TRBJ2-7; cdr3_aa: CATSRDKVPRDRDKEQYF; cdr3_nt: TGTGCCACCAGCAGAGATAAGGTCCCACGGGACAGGGACAAAGAGCAGTACTTC
clone_size: NA; d_call: NA; v_call: TRBV7-9; j_call: TRBJ2-7; cdr3_aa: CASSLGKEQYF; cdr3_nt: TGTGCCAGCAGCTTAGGGAAGGAGCAGTACTTC
clone_size: NA; d_call: NA; v_call: TRBV6-1; j_call: TRBJ2-7; cdr3_aa: CASSENTRWEQYF; cdr3_nt: TGTGCCAGCAGTGAAAACACACGTTGGGAGCAGTACTTC
clone_size: NA; d_call: NA; v_call: TRBV9; j_call: TRBJ2-7; cdr3_aa: CASSAGRVWDEQYF; cdr3_nt: TGTGCCAGCAGCGCAGGACGGGTGTGGGACGAGCAGTACTTC
clone_size: once; d_call: NA; v_call: TRBV12-3/TRBV12-4; j_call: TRBJ2-5; cdr3_aa: CATAPGLIQETQYF; cdr3_nt: TGTGCCACGGCCCCGGGACTGATACAAGAGACCCAGTACTTC
clone_size: NA; d_call: NA; v_call: TRBV29-1; j_call: TRBJ1-3; cdr3_aa: CSVFPGDSGNTIHF; cdr3_nt: TGCAGCGTCTTTCCGGGCGACTCTGGAAACACCATACATTTT
clone_size: NA; d_call: TRBD2; v_call: TRBV11-1; j_call: TRBJ2-1; cdr3_aa: CASSLGGPGLAGSSYNEQFF; cdr3_nt: TGTGCCAGCAGCTTAGGGGGGCCGGGACTAGCGGGGAGCTCCTACAATGAGCAGTTCTTC
clone_size: NA; d_call: TRBD1; v_call: TRBV30; j_call: TRBJ1-2; cdr3_aa: CAWGQDSYGYTF; cdr3_nt: TGTGCCTGGGGACAGGACAGCTATGGCTACACCTTC
clone_size: once; d_call: NA; v_call: TRBV28; j_call: TRBJ2-7; cdr3_aa: CASSPAQFFHEQYF; cdr3_nt: TGTGCCAGCAGTCCCGCCCAGTTTTTCCACGAGCAGTACTTC
clone_size: once; d_call: TRBD1; v_call: TRBV12-3/TRBV12-4; j_call: TRBJ2-3; cdr3_aa: CASILSRGQGTTDTQYF; cdr3_nt: TGTGCCAGCATACTCTCCAGGGGACAGGGGACCACAGATACGCAGTATTTT
clone_size: NA; d_call: NA; v_call: TRBV9; j_call: TRBJ1-4; cdr3_aa: CASSVGTDNEKLFF; cdr3_nt: TGTGCCAGCAGCGTGGGAACAGATAATGAAAAACTGTTTTTT
clone_size: NA; d_call: NA; v_call: TRBV9; j_call: TRBJ2-1; cdr3_aa: CASSLRHSNEQFF; cdr3_nt: TGTGCCAGCAGCCTACGACACTCCAATGAGCAGTTCTTC
clone_size: once; d_call: NA; v_call: TRBV7-8; j_call: TRBJ2-7; cdr3_aa: CASSRGLRGDEQYF; cdr3_nt: TGTGCCAGCAGCCGGGGACTCCGAGGGGACGAGCAGTACTTC
clone_size: NA; d_call: NA; v_call: TRBV5-1; j_call: TRBJ1-1; cdr3_aa: CASRLGNLAFF; cdr3_nt: TGCGCCAGCAGGTTGGGGAACCTAGCTTTCTTT
clone_size: NA; d_call: NA; v_call: TRBV30; j_call: TRBJ2-7; cdr3_aa: CAWSVLSPYEQYF; cdr3_nt: TGTGCCTGGAGTGTACTTTCCCCCTACGAGCAGTACTTC
clone_size: once; d_call: NA; v_call: TRBV5-6; j_call: TRBJ2-3; cdr3_aa: CASSLPAGATDTQYF; cdr3_nt: TGTGCCAGCAGCTTGCCCGCGGGGGCCACAGATACGCAGTATTTT
clone_size: NA; d_call: TRBD1; v_call: TRBV27; j_call: TRBJ1-2; cdr3_aa: CASRPSPGQGKNYGYTF; cdr3_nt: TGTGCCAGCAGACCTAGCCCGGGACAGGGGAAGAACTATGGCTACACCTTC
clone_size: NA; d_call: NA; v_call: TRBV7-9; j_call: TRBJ2-2; cdr3_aa: CASSSDSASTGELFF; cdr3_nt: TGTGCCAGCTCTTCGGACAGCGCGAGCACCGGGGAGCTGTTTTTT
clone_size: NA; d_call: NA; v_call: TRBV9; j_call: TRBJ2-7; cdr3_aa: CASSVGRGAATGPGYEQYF; cdr3_nt: TGTGCCAGCAGCGTAGGACGTGGGGCAGCGACGGGCCCAGGTTACGAGCAGTACTTC
clone_size: NA; d_call: NA; v_call: TRBV29-1; j_call: TRBJ1-1; cdr3_aa: CSALGGRATEAFF; cdr3_nt: TGCAGCGCCCTGGGGGGCAGGGCAACTGAAGCTTTCTTT
clone_size: NA; d_call: NA; v_call: TRBV13; j_call: TRBJ2-1; cdr3_aa: CASSFPGRSSYNEQFF; cdr3_nt: TGTGCCAGCAGCTTTCCGGGACGATCATCCTACAATGAGCAGTTCTTC
clone_size: NA; d_call: TRBD1; v_call: TRBV6-5; j_call: TRBJ1-2; cdr3_aa: CASSRQGSNGYTF; cdr3_nt: TGTGCCAGCAGCCGACAGGGGTCGAATGGCTACACCTTC
clone_size: NA; d_call: NA; v_call: TRBV29-1; j_call: TRBJ1-2; cdr3_aa: CSVEVGPPNYGYTF; cdr3_nt: TGCAGCGTTGAAGTAGGGCCTCCCAACTATGGCTACACCTTC
clone_size: NA; d_call: TRBD1; v_call: TRBV20-1; j_call: TRBJ1-1; cdr3_aa: CSARIPGQGTEAFF; cdr3_nt: TGCAGTGCTAGGATCCCGGGACAGGGCACTGAAGCTTTCTTT
clone_size: NA; d_call: NA; v_call: TRBV28; j_call: TRBJ2-3; cdr3_aa: CASRAGTAATDTQYF; cdr3_nt: TGTGCCAGCCGGGCAGGGACGGCCGCCACAGATACGCAGTATTTT
clone_size: NA; d_call: NA; v_call: TRBV6-2/TRBV6-3; j_call: TRBJ1-5; cdr3_aa: CASSYFLLDQPQHF; cdr3_nt: TGTGCCAGCAGTTACTTCCTACTGGATCAGCCCCAGCATTTT
clone_size: NA; d_call: NA; v_call: TRBV27; j_call: TRBJ1-5; cdr3_aa: CASGGRQPQHF; cdr3_nt: TGTGCCTCCGGGGGGAGGCAGCCCCAGCATTTT
clone_size: NA; d_call: TRBD2; v_call: TRBV27; j_call: TRBJ2-1; cdr3_aa: CASSPSGGQSYNEQFF; cdr3_nt: TGTGCCAGCAGCCCTAGCGGGGGGCAGTCCTACAATGAGCAGTTCTTC
clone_size: NA; d_call: TRBD1; v_call: TRBV6-2/TRBV6-3; j_call: TRBJ2-1; cdr3_aa: CASSYSEVGAGTGAFYSYNEQFF; cdr3_nt: TGTGCCAGCAGTTACTCGGAGGTTGGAGCCGGGACAGGGGCCTTCTACTCCTACAATGAGCAGTTCTTC
clone_size: NA; d_call: TRBD1; v_call: TRBV20-1; j_call: TRBJ1-5; cdr3_aa: CSALEWTGGIQPQHF; cdr3_nt: TGCAGTGCTCTCGAATGGACAGGGGGGATTCAGCCCCAGCATTTT
clone_size: NA; d_call: TRBD1; v_call: TRBV20-1; j_call: TRBJ2-6; cdr3_aa: CSAFGTAYTGANVLTF; cdr3_nt: TGCAGTGCCTTCGGGACAGCGTATACTGGGGCCAACGTCCTGACTTTC
clone_size: NA; d_call: TRBD1; v_call: TRBV7-8; j_call: TRBJ2-1; cdr3_aa: CASSDPGTGVNEQFF; cdr3_nt: TGTGCCAGCAGCGACCCCGGGACAGGGGTAAATGAGCAGTTCTTC
clone_size: NA; d_call: NA; v_call: TRBV7-9; j_call: TRBJ2-4; cdr3_aa: CASSSSAGTLFIQYF; cdr3_nt: TGTGCCAGCAGTTCCTCCGCCGGGACACTATTCATTCAGTACTTC
clone_size: once; d_call: NA; v_call: TRBV3-1; j_call: TRBJ1-6; cdr3_aa: CASSQGRLAQNSALHF; cdr3_nt: TGTGCCAGCAGCCAAGGCCGACTCGCCCAGAATTCGGCCCTCCACTTT
clone_size: NA; d_call: NA; v_call: TRBV6-5; j_call: TRBJ1-2; cdr3_aa: CASSGPAPNYGYTF; cdr3_nt: TGTGCCAGCAGTGGACCGGCCCCTAACTATGGCTACACCTTC
clone_size: NA; d_call: NA; v_call: TRBV28; j_call: TRBJ1-5; cdr3_aa: CASSLARVSNQPQHF; cdr3_nt: TGTGCCAGCAGTTTAGCCAGGGTGAGCAATCAGCCCCAGCATTTT
clone_size: NA; d_call: NA; v_call: TRBV7-9; j_call: TRBJ2-7; cdr3_aa: CASSAQGQPYEQYF; cdr3_nt: TGTGCCAGCAGCGCCCAGGGGCAGCCCTACGAGCAGTACTTC
clone_size: NA; d_call: TRBD1; v_call: TRBV27; j_call: TRBJ1-2; cdr3_aa: CASSADRDYYGYTF; cdr3_nt: TGTGCCAGCAGTGCAGACAGGGACTACTATGGCTACACCTTC
clone_size: NA; d_call: TRBD1; v_call: TRBV27; j_call: TRBJ2-7; cdr3_aa: CASSPRLRTGGLEQYF; cdr3_nt: TGTGCCAGCAGTCCAAGACTCCGGACAGGGGGCCTCGAGCAGTACTTC
clone_size: NA; d_call: NA; v_call: TRBV27; j_call: TRBJ2-7; cdr3_aa: CASTRTGSSYEQYF; cdr3_nt: TGTGCCAGCACCCGAACGGGGAGCTCCTACGAGCAGTACTTC
clone_size: NA; d_call: NA; v_call: TRBV6-5; j_call: TRBJ1-1; cdr3_aa: CASRGMNTEAFF; cdr3_nt: TGTGCCAGCAGGGGTATGAACACTGAAGCTTTCTTT
clone_size: NA; d_call: NA; v_call: TRBV13; j_call: TRBJ1-2; cdr3_aa: CASSLGGSGYTF; cdr3_nt: TGTGCCAGCAGCTTAGGAGGCTCTGGCTACACCTTC
clone_size: once; d_call: NA; v_call: TRBV5-1; j_call: TRBJ2-3; cdr3_aa: CASMVPRSGTDTQYF; cdr3_nt: TGCGCCAGCATGGTGCCGAGATCGGGCACAGATACGCAGTATTTT